The sample holds a few counts of the clone carrying this TCR beta chain. Its antigen is still unknown. Use of 60 Vbeta and 13 Jbeta primers characterized the PCR. The assay was immunoSEQ multiplex PCR, and TCRdb's table has in-frame clones only and misses some. The table has around 200,000 clones, 80% seen once. Losses at the gene ends were 1 base for V and 1 base for J; bases not matched to a gene: 8. Germline CDR1 is SGHTA and CDR2 is FQGTGA. The CDR3 has 18 residues. This record comes from a study of cytomegalovirus exposure and HLA in healthy donors. In the study overall: Of around 410 genotyped donors, around 86% grouped in the Caucasian-associated ancestry cluster. General observations from the study: The study carried out a later analysis of TCR beta sequences. It associated 15,000 to 20,000 of them with specific HLA alleles at a false discovery rate of 0.05. Later, an analysis showed that TCR beta chains associated with HLA were more clonally expanded than others that were equally common.

The specimen sequenced was PBMCs. This clonotype was obtained from a boy aged 5-17 years in good health and CMV-seronegative. The chain has TRBV7-3 and TRBJ2-3, with 10 nucleotides matching TRBD2. CDR3: CASSLNPAGGVGTDTQYF. CDR3 nucleotide sequence: TGTGCCAGCAGCTTAAATCCAGCGGGGGGGGTAGGCACAGATACGCAGTATTTT.